This T cell receptor beta chain was sequenced for a study of T cells in localized non-small cell lung cancer. Whole-study findings and limits: Elevated blood T cell density was associated with longer overall survival. Uninvolved adjacent lung, not tumor, had the highest T cell clonality.

From germline, CDR1 is SGDLS and CDR2 YYNGEE. Between the trimmed V and J ends, which lost 0 bases and 1 base, there was a span of 10 bases. The CDR3 has 16 amino acids. Details on this clone: Its antigen is undetermined.

Only in-frame clones appear in the TCRdb table, and some are missing; sequencing was by immunoSEQ multiplex PCR. The sample holds approximately 150,000 clones, roughly 90% seen once. The chain joins TRBV9 to TRBJ2-2; perhaps TRBD2 as D (6 bases). The receptor was derived from a female donor older than 55 with stage I lung adenocarcinoma. Here the sequenced sample was peripheral blood, taken before any cancer treatment. The CDR3 reads CASSVVGSGNTGELFF. Here the CDR3 DNA reads TGTGCCAGCAGCGTAGTAGGTAGCGGGAACACCGGGGAGCTGTTTTTT.